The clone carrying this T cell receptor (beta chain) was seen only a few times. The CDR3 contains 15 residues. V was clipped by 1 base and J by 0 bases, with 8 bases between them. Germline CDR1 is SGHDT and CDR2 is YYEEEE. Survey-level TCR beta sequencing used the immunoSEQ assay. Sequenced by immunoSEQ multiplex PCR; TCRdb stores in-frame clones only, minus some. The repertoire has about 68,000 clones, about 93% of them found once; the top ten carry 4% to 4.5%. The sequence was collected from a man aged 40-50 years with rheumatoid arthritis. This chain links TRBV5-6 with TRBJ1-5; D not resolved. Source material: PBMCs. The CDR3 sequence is CASSLSGRSNQPQHF. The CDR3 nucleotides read TGTGCCAGCAGCTTGTCGGGTCGTAGCAATCAGCCCCAGCATTTT.